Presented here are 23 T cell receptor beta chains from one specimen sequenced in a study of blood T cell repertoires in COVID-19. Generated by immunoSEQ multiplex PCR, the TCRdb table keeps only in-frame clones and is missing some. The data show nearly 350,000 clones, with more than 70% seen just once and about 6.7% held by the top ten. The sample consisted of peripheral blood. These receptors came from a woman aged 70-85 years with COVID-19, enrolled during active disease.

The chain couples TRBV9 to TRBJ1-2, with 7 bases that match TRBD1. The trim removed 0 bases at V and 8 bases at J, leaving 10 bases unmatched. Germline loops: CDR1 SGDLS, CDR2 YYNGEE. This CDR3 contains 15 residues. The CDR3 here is CASSVEWRGLDGYTF. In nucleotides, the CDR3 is TGTGCCAGCAGCGTAGAGTGGAGGGGGCTTGACGGCTACACCTTC. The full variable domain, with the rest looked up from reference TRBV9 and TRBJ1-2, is DSGVTQTPKHLITATGQRVTLRCSPRSGDLSVYWYQQSLDQGLQFLIQYYNGEERAKGNILERFSAQQFPDLHSELNLSSLELGDSALYFCASSVEWRGLDGYTFGSGTRLTVV.

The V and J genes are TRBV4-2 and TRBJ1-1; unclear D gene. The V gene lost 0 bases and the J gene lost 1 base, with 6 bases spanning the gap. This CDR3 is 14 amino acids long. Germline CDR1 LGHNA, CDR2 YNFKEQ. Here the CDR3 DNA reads TGTGCCAGCAGCCAAGATCTTCCGAACACTGAAGCTTTCTTT. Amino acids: CASSQDLPNTEAFF.

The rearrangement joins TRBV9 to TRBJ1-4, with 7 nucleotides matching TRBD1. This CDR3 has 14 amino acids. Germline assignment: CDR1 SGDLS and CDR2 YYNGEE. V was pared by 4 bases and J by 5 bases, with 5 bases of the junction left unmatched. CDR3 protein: CASSPGTVNEKLFF. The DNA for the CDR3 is TGTGCCAGCAGCCCGGGGACAGTGAATGAAAAACTGTTTTTT. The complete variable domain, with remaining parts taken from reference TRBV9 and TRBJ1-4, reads DSGVTQTPKHLITATGQRVTLRCSPRSGDLSVYWYQQSLDQGLQFLIQYYNGEERAKGNILERFSAQQFPDLHSELNLSSLELGDSALYFCASSPGTVNEKLFFGSGTQLSVL.

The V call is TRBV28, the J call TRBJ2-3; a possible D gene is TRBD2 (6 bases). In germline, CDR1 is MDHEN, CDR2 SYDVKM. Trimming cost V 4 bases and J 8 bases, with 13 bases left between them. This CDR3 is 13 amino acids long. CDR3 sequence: CASSSRTTLTQYF. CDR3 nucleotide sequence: TGTGCCAGCAGTTCCCGGACTACCCTTACGCAGTATTTT.

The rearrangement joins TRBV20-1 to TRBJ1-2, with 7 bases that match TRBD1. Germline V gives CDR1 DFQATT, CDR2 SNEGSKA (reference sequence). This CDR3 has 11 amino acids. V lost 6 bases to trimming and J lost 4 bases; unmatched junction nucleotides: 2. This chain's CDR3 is CSARTGYGYTF. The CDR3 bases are TGCAGTGCGCGGACAGGCTATGGCTACACCTTC.

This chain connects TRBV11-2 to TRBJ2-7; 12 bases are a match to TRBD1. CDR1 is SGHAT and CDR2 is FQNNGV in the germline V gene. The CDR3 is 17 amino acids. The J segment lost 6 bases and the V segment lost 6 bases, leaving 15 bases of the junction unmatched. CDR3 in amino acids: CASRPGQGALGLVEQYF. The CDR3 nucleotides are TGTGCCAGCAGACCGGGACAGGGGGCTTTAGGGTTAGTCGAGCAGTACTTC.

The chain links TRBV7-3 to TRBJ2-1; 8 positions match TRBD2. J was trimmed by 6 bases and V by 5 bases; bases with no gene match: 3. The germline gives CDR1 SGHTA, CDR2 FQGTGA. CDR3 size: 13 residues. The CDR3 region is CASSRSGGNEQFF. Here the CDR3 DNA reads TGTGCCAGCAGCAGGAGCGGGGGCAATGAGCAGTTCTTC.

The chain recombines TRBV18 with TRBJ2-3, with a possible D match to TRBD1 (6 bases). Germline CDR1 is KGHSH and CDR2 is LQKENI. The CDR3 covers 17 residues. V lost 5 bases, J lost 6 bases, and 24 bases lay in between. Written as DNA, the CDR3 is TGTGCCAGCTCATACCTGGATACAGGGAAATACGGGGATACGCAGTATTTT. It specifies CASSYLDTGKYGDTQYF.

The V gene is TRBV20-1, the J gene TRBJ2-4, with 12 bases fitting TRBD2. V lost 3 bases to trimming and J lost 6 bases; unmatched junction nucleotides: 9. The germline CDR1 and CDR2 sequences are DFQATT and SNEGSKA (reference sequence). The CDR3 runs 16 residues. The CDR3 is CSASMTSGGRGNIQYF. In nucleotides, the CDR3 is TGCAGTGCTAGTATGACTAGCGGGGGAAGGGGAAACATTCAGTACTTC.

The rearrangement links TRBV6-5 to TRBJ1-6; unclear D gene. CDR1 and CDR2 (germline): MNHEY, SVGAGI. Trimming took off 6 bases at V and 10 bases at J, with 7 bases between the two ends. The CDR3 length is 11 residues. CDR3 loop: CASRSFSPLHF. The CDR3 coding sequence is TGTGCCAGCAGGAGCTTCTCACCCCTCCACTTT.

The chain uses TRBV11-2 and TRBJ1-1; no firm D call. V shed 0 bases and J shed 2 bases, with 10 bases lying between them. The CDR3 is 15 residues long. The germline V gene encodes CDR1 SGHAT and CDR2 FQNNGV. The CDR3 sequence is CASSLDRGLNTEAFF. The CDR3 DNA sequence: TGTGCCAGCAGCTTAGATCGGGGATTAAACACTGAAGCTTTCTTT.

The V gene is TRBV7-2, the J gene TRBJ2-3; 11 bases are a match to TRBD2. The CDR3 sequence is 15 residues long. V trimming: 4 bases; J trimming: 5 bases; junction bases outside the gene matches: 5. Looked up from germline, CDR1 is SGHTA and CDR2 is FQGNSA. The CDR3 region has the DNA TGTGCCAGCAGCTCCGTAGCGGGGGGGCGAGATACGCAGTATTTT. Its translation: CASSSVAGGRDTQYF. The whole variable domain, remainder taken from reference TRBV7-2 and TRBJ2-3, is GAGVSQSPSNKVTEKGKDVELRCDPISGHTALYWYRQSLGQGLEFLIYFQGNSAPDKSGLPSDRFSAERTGGSVSTLTIQRTQQEDSAVYLCASSSVAGGRDTQYFGPGTRLTVL.

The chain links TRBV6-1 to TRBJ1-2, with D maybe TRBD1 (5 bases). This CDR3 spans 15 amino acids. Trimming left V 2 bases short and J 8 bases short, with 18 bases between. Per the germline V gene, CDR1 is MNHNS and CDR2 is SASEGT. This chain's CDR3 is CASSETQGTSQGYTF. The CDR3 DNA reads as TGTGCCAGCAGTGAAACCCAGGGCACGTCTCAAGGCTACACCTTC.

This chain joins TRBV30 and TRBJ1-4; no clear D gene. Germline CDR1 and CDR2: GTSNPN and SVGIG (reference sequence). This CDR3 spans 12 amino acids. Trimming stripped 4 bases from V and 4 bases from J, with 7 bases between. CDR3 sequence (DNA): TGTGCCTGGACAGGCTATAATGAAAAACTGTTTTTT. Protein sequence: CAWTGYNEKLFF.

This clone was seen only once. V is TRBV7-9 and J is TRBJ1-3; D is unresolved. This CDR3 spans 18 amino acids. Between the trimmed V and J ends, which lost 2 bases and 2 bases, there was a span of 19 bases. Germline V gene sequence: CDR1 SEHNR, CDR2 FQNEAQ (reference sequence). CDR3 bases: TGTGCCAGCAGCTTACCTGAGTTTCCCCAAAGTACTGGAAACACCATATATTTT. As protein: CASSLPEFPQSTGNTIYF.

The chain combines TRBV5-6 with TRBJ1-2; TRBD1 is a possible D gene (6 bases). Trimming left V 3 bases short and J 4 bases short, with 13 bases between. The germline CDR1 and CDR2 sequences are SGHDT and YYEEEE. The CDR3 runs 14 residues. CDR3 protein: CASSSQGGVYGYTF. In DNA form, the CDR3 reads TGTGCCAGCAGCTCACAGGGTGGCGTCTATGGCTACACCTTC.

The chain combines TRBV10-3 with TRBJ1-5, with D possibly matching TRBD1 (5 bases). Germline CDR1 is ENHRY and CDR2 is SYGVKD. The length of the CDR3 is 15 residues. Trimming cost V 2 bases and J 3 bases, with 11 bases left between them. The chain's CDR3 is CAISEGRANNQPQHF. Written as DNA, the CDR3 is TGTGCCATCAGTGAGGGCAGGGCTAACAATCAGCCCCAGCATTTT.

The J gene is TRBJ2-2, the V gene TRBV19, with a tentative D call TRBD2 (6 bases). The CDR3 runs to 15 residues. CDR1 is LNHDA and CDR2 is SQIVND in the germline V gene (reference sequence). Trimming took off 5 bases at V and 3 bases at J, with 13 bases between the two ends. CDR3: CASSPGGRDTGELFF. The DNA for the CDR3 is TGTGCCAGTAGTCCCGGAGGGCGGGACACCGGGGAGCTGTTTTTT.

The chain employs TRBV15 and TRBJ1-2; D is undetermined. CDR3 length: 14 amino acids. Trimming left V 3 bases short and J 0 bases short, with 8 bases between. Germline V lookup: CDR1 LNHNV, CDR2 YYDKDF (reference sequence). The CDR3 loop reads CATSRSGPNYGYTF. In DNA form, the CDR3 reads TGTGCCACCAGCAGGAGCGGACCTAACTATGGCTACACCTTC.

Here the CDR3 DNA reads TGTGCCAGCAGCTCAGTAGCGGGGGTTCTCAATGAGCAGTTCTTC. It specifies CASSSVAGVLNEQFF. V usage is TRBV11-2 and J usage is TRBJ2-1; 9 bases match TRBD2. V trimming: 4 bases; J trimming: 6 bases; junction bases outside the gene matches: 7. CDR3 length: 15 amino acids. Germline loops: CDR1 SGHAT, CDR2 FQNNGV.

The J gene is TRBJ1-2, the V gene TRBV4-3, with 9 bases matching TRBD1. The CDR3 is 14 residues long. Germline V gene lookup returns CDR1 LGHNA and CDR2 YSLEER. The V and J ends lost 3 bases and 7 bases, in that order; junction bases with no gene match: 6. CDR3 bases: TGCGCCAGCAGCCACGGGGGACAGGGAGGTGGCTACACCTTC. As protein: CASSHGGQGGGYTF.

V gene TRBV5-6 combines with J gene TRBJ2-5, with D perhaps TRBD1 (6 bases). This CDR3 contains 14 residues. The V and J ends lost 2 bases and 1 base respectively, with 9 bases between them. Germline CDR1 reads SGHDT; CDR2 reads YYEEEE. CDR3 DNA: TGTGCCAGCAGCTTCGGGACATCCCAAGAGACCCAGTACTTC. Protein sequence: CASSFGTSQETQYF.

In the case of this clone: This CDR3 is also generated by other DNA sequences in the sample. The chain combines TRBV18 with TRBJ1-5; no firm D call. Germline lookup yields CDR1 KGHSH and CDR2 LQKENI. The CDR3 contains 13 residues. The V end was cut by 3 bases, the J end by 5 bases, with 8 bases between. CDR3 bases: TGTGCCAGCTCACCCGGAGGTGATCAGCCCCAGCATTTT. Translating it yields CASSPGGDQPQHF.